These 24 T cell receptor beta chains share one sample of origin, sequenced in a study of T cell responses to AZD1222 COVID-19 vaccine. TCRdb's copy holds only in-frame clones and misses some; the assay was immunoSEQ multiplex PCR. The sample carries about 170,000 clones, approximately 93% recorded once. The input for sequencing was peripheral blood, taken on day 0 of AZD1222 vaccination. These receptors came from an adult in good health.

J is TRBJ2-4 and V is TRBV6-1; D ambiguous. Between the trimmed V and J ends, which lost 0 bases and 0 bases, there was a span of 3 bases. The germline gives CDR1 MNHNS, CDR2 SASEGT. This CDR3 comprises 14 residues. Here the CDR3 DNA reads TGTGCCAGCAGTGAAGCTTTAGCCAAAAACATTCAGTACTTC. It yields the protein CASSEALAKNIQYF.

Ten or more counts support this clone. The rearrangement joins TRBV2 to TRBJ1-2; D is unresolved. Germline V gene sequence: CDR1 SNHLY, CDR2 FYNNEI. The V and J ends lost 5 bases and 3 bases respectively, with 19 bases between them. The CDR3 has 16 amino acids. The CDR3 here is CASSLPSIRRDYGYTF. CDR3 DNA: TGTGCCAGCAGTCTCCCCTCTATCAGACGGGACTATGGCTACACCTTC.

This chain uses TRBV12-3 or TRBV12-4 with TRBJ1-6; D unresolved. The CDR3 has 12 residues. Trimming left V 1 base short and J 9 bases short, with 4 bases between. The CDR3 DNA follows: TGTGCCAGCAGTTTAGAACTTTCACCCCTCCACTTT. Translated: CASSLELSPLHF.

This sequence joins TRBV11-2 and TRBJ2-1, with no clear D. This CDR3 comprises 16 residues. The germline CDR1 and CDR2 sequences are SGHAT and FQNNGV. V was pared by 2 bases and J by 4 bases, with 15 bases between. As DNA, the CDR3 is TGTGCCAGCAGCTTATATCATCAGGCGGATTACAATGAGCAGTTCTTC. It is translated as CASSLYHQADYNEQFF.

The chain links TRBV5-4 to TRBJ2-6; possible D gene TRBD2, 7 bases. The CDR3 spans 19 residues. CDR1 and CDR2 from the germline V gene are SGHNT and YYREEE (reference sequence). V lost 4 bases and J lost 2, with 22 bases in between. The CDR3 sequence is CASSPPMLRGGAGANVLTF. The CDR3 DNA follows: TGTGCCAGCAGCCCTCCGATGTTGAGGGGGGGTGCTGGGGCCAACGTCCTGACTTTC.

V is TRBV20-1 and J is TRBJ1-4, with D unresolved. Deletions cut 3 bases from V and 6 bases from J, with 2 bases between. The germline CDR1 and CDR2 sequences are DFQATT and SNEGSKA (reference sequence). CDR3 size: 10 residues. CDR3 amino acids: CSASHEKLFF. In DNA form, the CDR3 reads TGCAGTGCTAGCCATGAAAAACTGTTTTTT.

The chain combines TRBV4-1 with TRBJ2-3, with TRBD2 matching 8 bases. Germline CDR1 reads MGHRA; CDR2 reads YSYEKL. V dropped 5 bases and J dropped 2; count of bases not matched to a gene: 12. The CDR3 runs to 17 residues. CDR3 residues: CASSETVAGTYTDTQYF. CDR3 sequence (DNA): TGCGCCAGCAGCGAGACTGTAGCGGGAACCTACACAGATACGCAGTATTTT.

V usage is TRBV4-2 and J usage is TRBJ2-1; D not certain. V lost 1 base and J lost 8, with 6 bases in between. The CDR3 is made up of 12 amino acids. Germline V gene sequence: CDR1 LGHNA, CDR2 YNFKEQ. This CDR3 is CASSQVRDEQFF. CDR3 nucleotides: TGTGCCAGCAGCCAAGTCCGTGATGAGCAGTTCTTC.

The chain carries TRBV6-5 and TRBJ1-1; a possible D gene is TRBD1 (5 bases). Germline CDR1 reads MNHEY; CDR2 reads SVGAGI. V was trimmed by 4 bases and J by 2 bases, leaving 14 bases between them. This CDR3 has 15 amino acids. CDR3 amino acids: CASSLYGTVNTEAFF. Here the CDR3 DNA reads TGTGCCAGCAGTTTATATGGGACCGTCAACACTGAAGCTTTCTTT.

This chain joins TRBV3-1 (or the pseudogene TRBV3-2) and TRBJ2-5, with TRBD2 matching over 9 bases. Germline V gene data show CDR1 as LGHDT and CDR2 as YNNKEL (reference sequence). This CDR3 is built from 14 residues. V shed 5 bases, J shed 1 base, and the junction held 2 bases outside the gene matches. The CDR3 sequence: CASSSTSGQETQYF. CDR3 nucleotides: TGTGCCAGCAGCTCGACTAGCGGCCAAGAGACCCAGTACTTC.

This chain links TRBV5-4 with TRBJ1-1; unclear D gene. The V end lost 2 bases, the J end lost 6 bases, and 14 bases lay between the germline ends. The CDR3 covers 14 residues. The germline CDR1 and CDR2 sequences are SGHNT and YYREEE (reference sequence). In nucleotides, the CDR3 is TGTGCCAGCAGCTTAGGGAATTTTTTACCTGAAGCTTTCTTT. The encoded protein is CASSLGNFLPEAFF.

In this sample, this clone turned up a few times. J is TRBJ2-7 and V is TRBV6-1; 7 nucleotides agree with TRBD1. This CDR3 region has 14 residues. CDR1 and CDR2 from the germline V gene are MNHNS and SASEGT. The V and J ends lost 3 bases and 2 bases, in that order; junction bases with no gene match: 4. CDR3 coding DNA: TGTGCCAGCAGTGACGGACAGGACCCCTACGAGCAGTACTTC. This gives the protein CASSDGQDPYEQYF.

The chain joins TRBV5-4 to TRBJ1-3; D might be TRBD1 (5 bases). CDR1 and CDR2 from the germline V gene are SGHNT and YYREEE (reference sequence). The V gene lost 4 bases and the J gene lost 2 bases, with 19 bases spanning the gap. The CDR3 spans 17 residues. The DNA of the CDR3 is TGTGCCAGCAGCCTCCCGGGGCAGGGCTTAGCTGGAAACACCATATATTTT. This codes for CASSLPGQGLAGNTIYF.

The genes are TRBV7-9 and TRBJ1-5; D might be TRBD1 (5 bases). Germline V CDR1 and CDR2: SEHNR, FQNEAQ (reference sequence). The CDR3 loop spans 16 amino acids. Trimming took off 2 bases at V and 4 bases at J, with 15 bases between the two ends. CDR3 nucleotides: TGTGCCAGCAGCTTATTTTATGGGGGGGATAATCAGCCCCAGCATTTT. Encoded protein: CASSLFYGGDNQPQHF. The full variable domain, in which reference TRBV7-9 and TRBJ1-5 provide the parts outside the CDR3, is DTGVSQNPRHKITKRGQNVTFRCDPISEHNRLYWYRQTLGQGPEFLTYFQNEAQLEKSRLLSDRFSAERPKGSFSTLEIQRTEQGDSAMYLCASSLFYGGDNQPQHFGDGTRLSIL.

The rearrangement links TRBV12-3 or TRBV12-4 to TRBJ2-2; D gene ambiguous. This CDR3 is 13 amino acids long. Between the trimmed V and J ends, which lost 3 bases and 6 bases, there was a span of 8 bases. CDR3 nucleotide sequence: TGTGCCAGCAGTTTCTTCTCCCCCGGGGAGCTGTTTTTT. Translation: CASSFFSPGELFF.

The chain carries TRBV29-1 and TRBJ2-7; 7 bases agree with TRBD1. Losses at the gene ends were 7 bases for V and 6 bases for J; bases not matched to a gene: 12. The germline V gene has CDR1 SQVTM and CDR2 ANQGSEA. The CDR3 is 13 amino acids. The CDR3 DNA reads TGCAGCGCGAACCCAACAGGGGCGGCCGAGCAGTACTTC. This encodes CSANPTGAAEQYF.

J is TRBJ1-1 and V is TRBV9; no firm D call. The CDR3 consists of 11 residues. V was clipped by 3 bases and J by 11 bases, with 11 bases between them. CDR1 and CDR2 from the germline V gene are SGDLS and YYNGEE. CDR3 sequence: CASSAGSGAFF. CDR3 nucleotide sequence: TGTGCCAGCAGCGCGGGAAGTGGGGCTTTCTTT.

CDR3 bases: TGTGCCATCAGTGTGGCCTTGACAGGGCAAGAAAAACTGTTTTTT. It encodes CAISVALTGQEKLFF. The V call is TRBV10-3, the J call TRBJ1-4; 7 nucleotides line up with TRBD1. Germline V gene lookup returns CDR1 ENHRY and CDR2 SYGVKD. The CDR3 is 15 residues long. J lost 8 bases, V lost 4 bases, and 10 bases had no gene match.

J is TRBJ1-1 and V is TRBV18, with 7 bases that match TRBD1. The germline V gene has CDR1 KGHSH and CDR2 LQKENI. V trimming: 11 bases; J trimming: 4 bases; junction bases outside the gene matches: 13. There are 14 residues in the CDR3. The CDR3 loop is CASTGEPAGTEAFF. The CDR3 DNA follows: TGTGCCTCCACAGGGGAGCCTGCTGGCACTGAAGCTTTCTTT.

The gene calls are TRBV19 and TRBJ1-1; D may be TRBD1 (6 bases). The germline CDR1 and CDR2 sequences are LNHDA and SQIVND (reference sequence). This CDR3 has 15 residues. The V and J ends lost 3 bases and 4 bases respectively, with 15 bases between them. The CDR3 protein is CASSMRDGGGTEAFF. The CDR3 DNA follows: TGTGCCAGTAGTATGAGGGACGGAGGGGGCACTGAAGCTTTCTTT.

The CDR3 loop reads CASSSTRNSPLHF. The CDR3 DNA follows: TGTGCCAGTTCTTCGACAAGAAATTCACCCCTCCACTTT. The V and J genes are TRBV27 and TRBJ1-6; D not certain. This CDR3 comprises 13 residues. CDR1 and CDR2 from the germline V gene are MNHEY and SMNVEV (reference sequence). Trimming left V 9 bases short and J 7 bases short, with 13 bases between.

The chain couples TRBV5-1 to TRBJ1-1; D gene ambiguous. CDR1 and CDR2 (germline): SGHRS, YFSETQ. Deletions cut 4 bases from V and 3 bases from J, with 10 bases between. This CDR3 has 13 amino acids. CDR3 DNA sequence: TGCGCCAGCAGCGTGACAATTGACACTGAAGCTTTCTTT. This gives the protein CASSVTIDTEAFF.

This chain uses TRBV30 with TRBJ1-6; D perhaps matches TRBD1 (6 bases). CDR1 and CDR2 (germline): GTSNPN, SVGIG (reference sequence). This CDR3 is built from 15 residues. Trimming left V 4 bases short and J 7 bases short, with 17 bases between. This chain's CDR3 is CAWKRGSGLNSPLHF. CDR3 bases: TGTGCCTGGAAAAGGGGGAGCGGCCTGAATTCACCCCTCCACTTT.

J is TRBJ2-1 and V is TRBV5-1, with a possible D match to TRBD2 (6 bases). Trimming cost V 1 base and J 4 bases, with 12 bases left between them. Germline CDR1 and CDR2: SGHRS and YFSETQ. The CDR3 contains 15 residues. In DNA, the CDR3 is TGCGCCAGCAGCTTGCGGGAGCCCCCTTACAATGAGCAGTTCTTC. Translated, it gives CASSLREPPYNEQFF.